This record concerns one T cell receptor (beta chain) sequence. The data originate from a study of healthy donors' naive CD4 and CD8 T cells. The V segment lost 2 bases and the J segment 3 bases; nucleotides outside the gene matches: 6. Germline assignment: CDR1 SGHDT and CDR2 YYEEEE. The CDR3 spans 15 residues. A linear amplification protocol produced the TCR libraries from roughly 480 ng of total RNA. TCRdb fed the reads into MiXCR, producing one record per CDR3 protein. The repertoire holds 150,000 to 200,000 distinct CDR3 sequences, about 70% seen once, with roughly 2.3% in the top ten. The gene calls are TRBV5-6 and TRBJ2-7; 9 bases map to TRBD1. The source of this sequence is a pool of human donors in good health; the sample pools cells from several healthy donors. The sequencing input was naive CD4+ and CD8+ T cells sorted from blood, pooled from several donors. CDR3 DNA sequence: TGTGCCAGCAGCTTCGGGACAGGGAAAATCTACGAGCAGTACTTC. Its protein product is CASSFGTGKIYEQYF.